A selection of T cell receptor beta chains follows, all from one sample in a study. Profiling relied on immunoSEQ multiplex PCR, and the TCRdb table lists in-frame clones only, not all of them. The table lists about 68,000 clones, 93% of them singletons, with 4.4% in the top ten. Sequencing input: PBMCs. These receptors were taken from a man aged 35 to 55 with rheumatoid arthritis. Both conserved end residues are part of each CDR3. A D gene is named only where the DNA matches it firmly. A row's size may be missing; if present it is once, few, many or a size class.

abundance: NA; v_gene: TRBV6-5; d_gene: NA; j_gene: TRBJ1-3; CDR3nt: TGTGCCAGCAGTTATGGAAACACCATATATTTT; CDR3aa: CASSYGNTIYF
abundance: NA; v_gene: TRBV5-1; d_gene: TRBD1; j_gene: TRBJ1-4; CDR3nt: TGCGCCAGCAGCCCAGGACAGGGGGTAGCTAATGAAAAACTGTTTTTT; CDR3aa: CASSPGQGVANEKLFF
abundance: NA; v_gene: TRBV11-2; d_gene: TRBD1; j_gene: TRBJ1-3; CDR3nt: TGTGCCAGCAGCCCCTTTCGTCAGGGGGAAAGGAACACCATATATTTT; CDR3aa: CASSPFRQGERNTIYF
abundance: NA; v_gene: TRBV27; d_gene: TRBD1; j_gene: TRBJ1-1; CDR3nt: TGTGCCAGCTCACCCGGACAGGGGAACACTGAAGCTTTCTTT; CDR3aa: CASSPGQGNTEAFF
abundance: NA; v_gene: TRBV7-9; d_gene: NA; j_gene: TRBJ2-2; CDR3nt: TGTGCCAGCAGCCCCGACCGGGCGACCGGGGAGCTGTTTTTT; CDR3aa: CASSPDRATGELFF
abundance: NA; v_gene: TRBV7-9; d_gene: TRBD1; j_gene: TRBJ2-2; CDR3nt: TGTGCCAGCACCCCCGGGGACAGAAACACCGGGGAGCTGTTTTTT; CDR3aa: CASTPGDRNTGELFF
abundance: NA; v_gene: TRBV27; d_gene: NA; j_gene: TRBJ1-1; CDR3nt: TGTGCCAGCAAAAGGGGGGGTACTGAAGCTTTCTTT; CDR3aa: CASKRGGTEAFF
abundance: once; v_gene: TRBV6-6; d_gene: TRBD2; j_gene: TRBJ2-7; CDR3nt: TGTGCCACCACGCGAGCACTAGCGGGAGTAAGCTACGAGCAGTACTTC; CDR3aa: CATTRALAGVSYEQYF
abundance: NA; v_gene: TRBV3-1/TRBV3-2; d_gene: NA; j_gene: TRBJ1-6; CDR3nt: TGTGCCAGCAGCCCACGAACAGGGAATTCACCCCTCCACTTT; CDR3aa: CASSPRTGNSPLHF
abundance: NA; v_gene: TRBV3-1/TRBV3-2; d_gene: TRBD1; j_gene: TRBJ1-6; CDR3nt: TGTGCCAGCAGCCAAGTATTGGGTCCGGGACAGGGAAGCTCACCCCTCCACTTT; CDR3aa: CASSQVLGPGQGSSPLHF
abundance: NA; v_gene: TRBV7-9; d_gene: TRBD1; j_gene: TRBJ2-2; CDR3nt: TGTGCCAGCAGTAAAGGGACAGGGAACACCGGGGAGCTGTTTTTT; CDR3aa: CASSKGTGNTGELFF
abundance: NA; v_gene: TRBV7-9; d_gene: NA; j_gene: TRBJ2-1; CDR3nt: TGTGCCAGCAGCTCGCCGAATGAGCAGTTCTTC; CDR3aa: CASSSPNEQFF
abundance: once; v_gene: TRBV28; d_gene: TRBD2; j_gene: TRBJ2-7; CDR3nt: TGTGCCAGCAGGACTAGCGGGAGCTCCTACGAGCAGTACTTC; CDR3aa: CASRTSGSSYEQYF
abundance: once; v_gene: TRBV5-1; d_gene: NA; j_gene: TRBJ2-5; CDR3nt: TGCGCCAGCAGCCCCACAACATTGGGGTCTCAAGAGACCCAGTACTTC; CDR3aa: CASSPTTLGSQETQYF
abundance: once; v_gene: TRBV28; d_gene: NA; j_gene: TRBJ2-6; CDR3nt: TGTGCCAGCAGTTACCTTTCGGCGGTAAGCTCTGGGGCCAACGTCCTGACTTTC; CDR3aa: CASSYLSAVSSGANVLTF
abundance: NA; v_gene: TRBV7-9; d_gene: NA; j_gene: TRBJ2-5; CDR3nt: TGTGCCAGCAGCTCTGAAAATAGGGGGACCCAGTACTTC; CDR3aa: CASSSENRGTQYF
abundance: once; v_gene: TRBV7-9; d_gene: NA; j_gene: TRBJ2-7; CDR3nt: TGTGCCAGCAGCCCACTAGGGGTCCCCTCCCTCTACGAGCAGTACTTC; CDR3aa: CASSPLGVPSLYEQYF
abundance: NA; v_gene: TRBV10-3; d_gene: NA; j_gene: TRBJ2-3; CDR3nt: TGTGCCATCAACGAAGGCGGGGGCGGCGCAGATACGCAGTATTTT; CDR3aa: CAINEGGGGADTQYF
abundance: NA; v_gene: TRBV18; d_gene: NA; j_gene: TRBJ2-5; CDR3nt: TGTGCCAGCTCACCGCTCCAGACAGGCCAAGAGACCCAGTACTTC; CDR3aa: CASSPLQTGQETQYF
abundance: NA; v_gene: TRBV7-6; d_gene: NA; j_gene: TRBJ1-4; CDR3nt: TGTGCCAGCAGCTGGGACCCCTTGGAAAAACTGTTTTTT; CDR3aa: CASSWDPLEKLFF
abundance: once; v_gene: TRBV7-9; d_gene: NA; j_gene: TRBJ1-6; CDR3nt: TGTGCCAGCAGCTTAGTACAGGGTAATTCACCCCTCCACTTT; CDR3aa: CASSLVQGNSPLHF
abundance: NA; v_gene: TRBV27; d_gene: NA; j_gene: TRBJ2-1; CDR3nt: TGTGCCAGCAGTTTAAAGGGTGTCCCCTACAATGAGCAGTTCTTC; CDR3aa: CASSLKGVPYNEQFF
abundance: NA; v_gene: TRBV4-3; d_gene: TRBD2; j_gene: TRBJ2-7; CDR3nt: TGCGCCAGCAGCCAAGACGGGACTAGCGGGAGGGCCGTCTACGAGCAGTACTTC; CDR3aa: CASSQDGTSGRAVYEQYF
abundance: NA; v_gene: TRBV24-1; d_gene: NA; j_gene: TRBJ2-3; CDR3nt: TGTGCCACCAGCACTACAAGGGGGGTCAGCACAGATACGCAGTATTTT; CDR3aa: CATSTTRGVSTDTQYF
abundance: NA; v_gene: TRBV5-5; d_gene: NA; j_gene: TRBJ1-5; CDR3nt: TGTGCCAGCAGCTCAGCCACAGACAGTAGCAATCAGCCCCAGCATTTT; CDR3aa: CASSSATDSSNQPQHF
abundance: once; v_gene: TRBV7-2; d_gene: TRBD1; j_gene: TRBJ2-7; CDR3nt: TGTGCCAGCAGCTCGCGGACAGGGACCGCCTACGAGCAGTACTTC; CDR3aa: CASSSRTGTAYEQYF
abundance: once; v_gene: TRBV15; d_gene: TRBD1; j_gene: TRBJ2-1; CDR3nt: TGTGCCACCAGCAGGGATACAGGGGGCACCTACAATGAGCAGTTCTTC; CDR3aa: CATSRDTGGTYNEQFF
abundance: NA; v_gene: TRBV10-3; d_gene: NA; j_gene: TRBJ1-1; CDR3nt: TGTGCCATCAGTGGCAGGGAGGGCACTGAAGCTTTCTTT; CDR3aa: CAISGREGTEAFF
abundance: NA; v_gene: TRBV7-8; d_gene: NA; j_gene: TRBJ1-1; CDR3nt: TGTGCCAGCAGCTTAGCGCAAGGTCTTGAAGCTTTCTTT; CDR3aa: CASSLAQGLEAFF
abundance: NA; v_gene: TRBV6-2/TRBV6-3; d_gene: NA; j_gene: TRBJ1-2; CDR3nt: TGTGCCAGCAGTTACTCGGGAACAGGGAGTGGTGGCTACACCTTC; CDR3aa: CASSYSGTGSGGYTF